The rows below give T cell receptor beta chains drawn from one sample of a study of cytomegalovirus exposure and HLA in healthy donors. The data were produced by immunoSEQ multiplex PCR, yet TCRdb's version contains in-frame clones alone and is incomplete. The data contain fewer than 130,000 clones, 88% of them singletons. Sequencing input: PBMCs. All receptors come from a woman between 25 and 40 years old in good health and CMV-seropositive. Both conserved end residues are part of each CDR3. The D gene is left open where the match is weak. Clone size, where shown, is once, few, many, or a class for clones that have expanded.

d_call j_call v_call clone_size cdr3_nt cdr3_aa
- TRBJ2-7 TRBV30 - TGTGCCTGGAGTGCCACTCTGGACAGTGACTACGAGCAGTACTTC CAWSATLDSDYEQYF
- TRBJ1-5 TRBV19 - TGTGCCACCCGAAAAGAGGCAGTTAGCAATCAGCCCCAGCATTTT CATRKEAVSNQPQHF
TRBD1 TRBJ2-7 TRBV5-4 - TGTGCCAGCAGATCCGGGACAGGGGATTCCGAGCAGTACTTC CASRSGTGDSEQYF
TRBD1 TRBJ2-5 TRBV9 - TGTGCCAGCAGCCCCAGGACAGGGCGAGAGACCCAGTACTTC CASSPRTGRETQYF
- TRBJ1-2 TRBV6-6 - TGTGCCAGCACCTCCTTGGGGGGGGGACATGGCTACACCTTC CASTSLGGGHGYTF
TRBD1 TRBJ2-1 TRBV11-3 few TGTGCCAGCAGCGGGGGACAGGGGCTTCGAAATGAGCAGTTCTTC CASSGGQGLRNEQFF
- TRBJ1-5 TRBV19 - TGTGCCAGTAGTGCCCGGGACTTTGGGCAGCCCCAGCATTTT CASSARDFGQPQHF
- TRBJ2-1 TRBV28 - TGTGCCAGCAACTCGGGTCCCATGTGGTTCTTC CASNSGPMWFF
TRBD2 TRBJ2-7 TRBV11-3 - TGTGCCAGCAGCTTAGGACTAGCGGGAGTGGGGGAGCAGTACTTC CASSLGLAGVGEQYF
- TRBJ2-1 TRBV15 - TGTGCCACCAGCAGAGATTCGAAGCCCTACAATGAGCAGTTCTTC CATSRDSKPYNEQFF
TRBD1 TRBJ1-3 TRBV4-2 - TGTGCCAGCAGTCTTGGGACAGGCGAGGGGGGTGGAAACACCATATATTTT CASSLGTGEGGGNTIYF